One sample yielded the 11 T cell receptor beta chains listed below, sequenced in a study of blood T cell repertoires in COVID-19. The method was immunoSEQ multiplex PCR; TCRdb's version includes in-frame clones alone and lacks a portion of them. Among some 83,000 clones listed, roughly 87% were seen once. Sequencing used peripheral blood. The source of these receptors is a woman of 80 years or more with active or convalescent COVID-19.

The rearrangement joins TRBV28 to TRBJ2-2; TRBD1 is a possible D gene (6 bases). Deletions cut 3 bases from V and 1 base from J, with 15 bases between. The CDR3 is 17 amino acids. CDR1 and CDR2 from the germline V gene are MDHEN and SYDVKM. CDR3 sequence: CASSLGLGQQNTGELFF. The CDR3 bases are TGTGCCAGCAGTTTGGGGCTGGGACAACAGAACACCGGGGAGCTGTTTTTT.

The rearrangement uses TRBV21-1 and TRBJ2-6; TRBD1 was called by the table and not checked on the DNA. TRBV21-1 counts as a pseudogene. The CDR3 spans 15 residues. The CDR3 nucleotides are TGTGCCAGCAGCAAAGGCCACAGGGGAGCCAACGTCCTGACTTTC. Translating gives CASSKGHRGANVLTF.

CDR3 region: CASSFANRGPFLNQPQHF. CDR3 sequence (DNA): TGTGCCAGCAGCTTCGCGAACAGGGGGCCCTTTCTAAATCAGCCCCAGCATTTT. This chain uses TRBV5-8 with TRBJ1-5; 9 bases match TRBD1. The CDR3 length is 18 residues. Losses at the gene ends were 2 bases for V and 4 bases for J; bases not matched to a gene: 13. CDR1 is SGHTS and CDR2 is YDEGEE in the germline V gene.

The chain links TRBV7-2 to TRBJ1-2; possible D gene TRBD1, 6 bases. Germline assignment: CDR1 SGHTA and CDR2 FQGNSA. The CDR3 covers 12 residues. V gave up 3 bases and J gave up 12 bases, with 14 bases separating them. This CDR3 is CASSFRTGSNTF. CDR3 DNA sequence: TGTGCCAGCAGCTTCCGCACAGGGTCTAACACCTTC.

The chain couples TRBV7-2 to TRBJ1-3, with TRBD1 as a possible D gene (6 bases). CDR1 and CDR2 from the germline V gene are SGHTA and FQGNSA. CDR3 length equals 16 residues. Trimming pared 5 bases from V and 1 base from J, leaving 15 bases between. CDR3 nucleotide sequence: TGTGCCAGCAGCCTACAGGGTCCTGGATCTGGAAACACCATATATTTT. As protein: CASSLQGPGSGNTIYF.

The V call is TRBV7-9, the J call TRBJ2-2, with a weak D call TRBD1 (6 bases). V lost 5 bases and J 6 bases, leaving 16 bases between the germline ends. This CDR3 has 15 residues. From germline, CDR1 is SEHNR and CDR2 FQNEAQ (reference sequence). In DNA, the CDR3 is TGTGCCAGCAGCCCGCGGACAGAGGTAGCCGGGGAGCTGTTTTTT. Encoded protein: CASSPRTEVAGELFF.

The CDR3 DNA reads as TGTGCCAGCAGTCTACAGGGGAACTATGGCTACACCTTC. Amino acids: CASSLQGNYGYTF. The rearrangement uses TRBV6-2 or TRBV6-3 and TRBJ1-2, with TRBD1 matching over 7 bases. The CDR3 extends over 13 amino acids. Losses at the gene ends were 5 bases for V and 2 bases for J; bases not matched to a gene: 2. Germline assignment: CDR1 MNHEY and CDR2 SVGEGT.

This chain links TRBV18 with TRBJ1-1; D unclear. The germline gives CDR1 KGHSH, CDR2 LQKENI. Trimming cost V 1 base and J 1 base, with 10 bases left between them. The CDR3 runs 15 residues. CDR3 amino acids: CASSPQATENTEAFF. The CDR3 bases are TGTGCCAGCTCACCACAGGCAACAGAGAACACTGAAGCTTTCTTT.

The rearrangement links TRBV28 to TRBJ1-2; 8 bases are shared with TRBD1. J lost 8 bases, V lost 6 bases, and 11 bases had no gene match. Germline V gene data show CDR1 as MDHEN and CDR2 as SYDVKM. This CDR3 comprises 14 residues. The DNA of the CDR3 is TGTGCCAGCAGAGGGACAGGTGTATCTACGGGCTACACCTTC. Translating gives CASRGTGVSTGYTF.

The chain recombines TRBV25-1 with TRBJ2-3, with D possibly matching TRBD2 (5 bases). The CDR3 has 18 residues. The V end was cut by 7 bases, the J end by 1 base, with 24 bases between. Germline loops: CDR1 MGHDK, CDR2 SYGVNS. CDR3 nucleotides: TGTGCCAGCACCACACACATTACCGCGGGCCTGGGCACAGATACGCAGTATTTT. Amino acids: CASTTHITAGLGTDTQYF.

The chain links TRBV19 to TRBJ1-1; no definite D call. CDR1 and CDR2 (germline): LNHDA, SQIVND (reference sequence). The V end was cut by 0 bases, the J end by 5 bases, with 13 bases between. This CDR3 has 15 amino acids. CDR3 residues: CASSIEINPGTEAFF. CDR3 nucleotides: TGTGCCAGTAGTATAGAGATAAACCCGGGGACTGAAGCTTTCTTT.